Listed below are T cell receptor beta chains from one sample, sequenced in a study of cytomegalovirus exposure and HLA in healthy donors. Assay used: immunoSEQ multiplex PCR; TCRdb lists only in-frame clones, some missing. The repertoire holds about 130,000 clones, with around three quarters as singletons. Sequencing was done on a sample of PBMCs. The receptors derive from a woman aged 60 to 75 in good health and CMV-seropositive. Both conserved end residues are part of each CDR3. Fields, in order: D gene, clone size, V gene, J gene, CDR3 DNA, CDR3 protein. D genes are given only for firm matches. The size of a clone is reported for some rows only, either as once, few or many, or as a class for expanded clones.

d_call: NA
clone_size: NA
v_call: TRBV7-9
j_call: TRBJ1-1
cdr3_nt: TGTGCCAGCAGCTTATACGGGAGAGCCACTGAAGCTTTCTTT
cdr3_aa: CASSLYGRATEAFF

d_call: NA
clone_size: NA
v_call: TRBV27
j_call: TRBJ1-2
cdr3_nt: TGTGCCAGCAGTTTATCGGTCCTCCAGGGGTGGGATGGCTACACCTTC
cdr3_aa: CASSLSVLQGWDGYTF

d_call: NA
clone_size: NA
v_call: TRBV18
j_call: TRBJ1-5
cdr3_nt: TGTGCCAGCTCGCCCCCAAACAGCCTCGGCAATCAGCCCCAGCATTTT
cdr3_aa: CASSPPNSLGNQPQHF

d_call: NA
clone_size: NA
v_call: TRBV5-1
j_call: TRBJ2-1
cdr3_nt: TGCGCCAGCAGCTCCCCCCAGGGAATGTACAATGAGCAGTTCTTC
cdr3_aa: CASSSPQGMYNEQFF

d_call: NA
clone_size: NA
v_call: TRBV5-1
j_call: TRBJ2-4
cdr3_nt: TGCGCCAGCAGCTTGGATGGAGGGTTAAGGGACATTCAGTACTTC
cdr3_aa: CASSLDGGLRDIQYF

d_call: TRBD2
clone_size: NA
v_call: TRBV18
j_call: TRBJ2-1
cdr3_nt: TGTGCCAGCTCACCAAATCCTAGCGGGGTTGGGAATGAGCAGTTCTTC
cdr3_aa: CASSPNPSGVGNEQFF

d_call: NA
clone_size: NA
v_call: TRBV4-1
j_call: TRBJ1-4
cdr3_nt: TGCGCCAGCAGCCAAGAGCGCCAGGGGATGTTGCGAGAAAAACTGTTTTTT
cdr3_aa: CASSQERQGMLREKLFF

d_call: NA
clone_size: NA
v_call: TRBV2
j_call: TRBJ1-2
cdr3_nt: TGTGCCAGCAGTGGGGGGAGGTGGGACTATGGCTACACCTTC
cdr3_aa: CASSGGRWDYGYTF

d_call: TRBD2
clone_size: few
v_call: TRBV27
j_call: TRBJ2-3
cdr3_nt: TGTGCCAGCAGTCGTTTAAGGGCTAGCGGGGGTACAGATACGCAGTATTTT
cdr3_aa: CASSRLRASGGTDTQYF

d_call: NA
clone_size: NA
v_call: TRBV10-2
j_call: TRBJ1-1
cdr3_nt: TGCGCCAGCAGGCAGGGGTCTTACACTGAAGCTTTCTTT
cdr3_aa: CASRQGSYTEAFF

d_call: TRBD2
clone_size: NA
v_call: TRBV10-2
j_call: TRBJ2-7
cdr3_nt: TGCGCCAGCAGTGCCGGGGGGGGGCCGTCCTACGAGCAGTACTTC
cdr3_aa: CASSAGGGPSYEQYF

d_call: TRBD1
clone_size: NA
v_call: TRBV28
j_call: TRBJ1-1
cdr3_nt: TGTGCCACCAGGCCGACAGGGAGTTATAGGACTGAAGCTTTCTTT
cdr3_aa: CATRPTGSYRTEAFF

d_call: TRBD1
clone_size: NA
v_call: TRBV7-3
j_call: TRBJ1-4
cdr3_nt: TGTGCCAGCAGCCTCACCGGGACAGGGGCTATGCGCGAAAAACTGTTTTTT
cdr3_aa: CASSLTGTGAMREKLFF

d_call: TRBD1
clone_size: NA
v_call: TRBV6-4
j_call: TRBJ1-6
cdr3_nt: TGTGCCAGCAGTGAACGCGTCGGTCAGGGGGCCAATTCACCCCTCCACTTT
cdr3_aa: CASSERVGQGANSPLHF

d_call: NA
clone_size: NA
v_call: TRBV21-1
j_call: TRBJ2-1
cdr3_nt: TGTGGGCAGGGAGGATTGGGTGAGCAGTTCTTC
cdr3_aa: CGQGGLGEQFF

d_call: TRBD1
clone_size: NA
v_call: TRBV9
j_call: TRBJ2-2
cdr3_nt: TGTGCCAGCAGCGTAGCTAAAGGAGACAGGGGTACCGGGGAGCTGTTTTTT
cdr3_aa: CASSVAKGDRGTGELFF

d_call: TRBD2
clone_size: NA
v_call: TRBV7-7
j_call: TRBJ2-5
cdr3_nt: TGTGCCAGCAGCCTCGGACTAGCGGGGGTCCTATCCCAAGAGACCCAGTACTTC
cdr3_aa: CASSLGLAGVLSQETQYF

d_call: TRBD1
clone_size: NA
v_call: TRBV9
j_call: TRBJ1-2
cdr3_nt: TGTGCCAGCAGGCAGGGACAGCACACGGCTGGCTACACCTTC
cdr3_aa: CASRQGQHTAGYTF

d_call: NA
clone_size: NA
v_call: TRBV27
j_call: TRBJ1-1
cdr3_nt: TGTGCCAGCAGTCCTTTTGCAGGGTCGATGAACACTGAAGCTTTCTTT
cdr3_aa: CASSPFAGSMNTEAFF

d_call: TRBD1
clone_size: NA
v_call: TRBV19
j_call: TRBJ1-2
cdr3_nt: TGTGCCAGTAGTAATTCCGGGACAGGGAATAGGTACAACTATGGCTACACCTTC
cdr3_aa: CASSNSGTGNRYNYGYTF

d_call: NA
clone_size: NA
v_call: TRBV4-1
j_call: TRBJ2-7
cdr3_nt: TGCGCCAGCAGCCATGGCAGCTCCTACGAGCAGTACTTC
cdr3_aa: CASSHGSSYEQYF

d_call: TRBD2
clone_size: once
v_call: TRBV2
j_call: TRBJ2-3
cdr3_nt: TGTGCCAGCAGTCGGGAGGTAGGCACAGATACGCAGTATTTT
cdr3_aa: CASSREVGTDTQYF

d_call: NA
clone_size: NA
v_call: TRBV27
j_call: TRBJ2-7
cdr3_nt: TGTGCCAGCAGTTTGGGGGCTTACGACGAGCAGTACTTC
cdr3_aa: CASSLGAYDEQYF

d_call: TRBD1
clone_size: NA
v_call: TRBV5-4
j_call: TRBJ2-1
cdr3_nt: TGTGCCAGCAGCTTACCCGGGACAGGGACCAATGAGCAGTTCTTC
cdr3_aa: CASSLPGTGTNEQFF

d_call: NA
clone_size: NA
v_call: TRBV9
j_call: TRBJ2-7
cdr3_nt: TGTGCCAGCAGCGTAGTCTCCGGGTCCTACGAGCAGTACTTC
cdr3_aa: CASSVVSGSYEQYF

d_call: NA
clone_size: few
v_call: TRBV9
j_call: TRBJ1-3
cdr3_nt: TGTGCCAGCAGCGTAGCTACGAGACAGAACTCTGGAAACACCATATATTTT
cdr3_aa: CASSVATRQNSGNTIYF

d_call: NA
clone_size: NA
v_call: TRBV7-8
j_call: TRBJ1-6
cdr3_nt: TGTGCCAGCAGCCCAGGCGGCGGAGGTTCACCCCTCCACTTT
cdr3_aa: CASSPGGGGSPLHF

d_call: NA
clone_size: NA
v_call: TRBV28
j_call: TRBJ1-1
cdr3_nt: TGTGCCAGCAGTTACCCTATCGTGAACACTGAAGCTTTCTTT
cdr3_aa: CASSYPIVNTEAFF

d_call: NA
clone_size: NA
v_call: TRBV5-1
j_call: TRBJ2-7
cdr3_nt: TGCGCCAGCAGCTTGTCTAGCTCCTACGAGCAGTACTTC
cdr3_aa: CASSLSSSYEQYF

d_call: TRBD2
clone_size: NA
v_call: TRBV19
j_call: TRBJ2-1
cdr3_nt: TGTGCCACCAGACCCGGGCTAGCGGGGGTTAATGAGCAGTTCTTC
cdr3_aa: CATRPGLAGVNEQFF

d_call: NA
clone_size: NA
v_call: TRBV7-9
j_call: TRBJ1-1
cdr3_nt: TGTTCCAGCAGCTTACGGGCCAGCGGCGGCACTGAAGCTTTCTTT
cdr3_aa: CSSSLRASGGTEAFF

d_call: NA
clone_size: NA
v_call: TRBV11-2
j_call: TRBJ1-3
cdr3_nt: TGTGCCAGCAGCTTAGGAGGGCCTGGAAACACCATATATTTT
cdr3_aa: CASSLGGPGNTIYF

d_call: NA
clone_size: NA
v_call: TRBV9
j_call: TRBJ1-2
cdr3_nt: TGTGCCAGCAGCGCCCCGCGAAACTATGGCTACACCTTC
cdr3_aa: CASSAPRNYGYTF

d_call: NA
clone_size: NA
v_call: TRBV10-1
j_call: TRBJ2-7
cdr3_nt: TGCGCCAGCAGTGATGGGGCTAGTCCCTACGAGCAGTACTTC
cdr3_aa: CASSDGASPYEQYF

d_call: NA
clone_size: NA
v_call: TRBV2
j_call: TRBJ1-1
cdr3_nt: TGTGCCAGCAGGCCCCCGGGCGGGTTCACTGAAGCTTTCTTT
cdr3_aa: CASRPPGGFTEAFF

d_call: NA
clone_size: NA
v_call: TRBV5-1
j_call: TRBJ1-1
cdr3_nt: TGCGCCAGCAGCCCGCGCGGGGTCGCGAACACTGAAGCTTTCTTT
cdr3_aa: CASSPRGVANTEAFF

d_call: NA
clone_size: NA
v_call: TRBV5-1
j_call: TRBJ1-2
cdr3_nt: TGCGCCAGCAGTAGTGACAGTTATGGCTACACCTTC
cdr3_aa: CASSSDSYGYTF

d_call: TRBD1
clone_size: few
v_call: TRBV19
j_call: TRBJ1-2
cdr3_nt: TGTGCCAGTAATAGACAGGGATTGACGAGCTACACCTTC
cdr3_aa: CASNRQGLTSYTF

d_call: NA
clone_size: few
v_call: TRBV5-6
j_call: TRBJ1-3
cdr3_nt: TGTGCCAGCAGCAAGACAGGATACGGAAACACCATATATTTT
cdr3_aa: CASSKTGYGNTIYF

d_call: NA
clone_size: NA
v_call: TRBV7-9
j_call: TRBJ1-6
cdr3_nt: TGTGCCAGCAGCCGTTTGGCCGGGATGGGGTCACCCCTCCACTTT
cdr3_aa: CASSRLAGMGSPLHF

d_call: NA
clone_size: NA
v_call: TRBV5-1
j_call: TRBJ2-2
cdr3_nt: TGCGCCAGCAAGGGAGGCCCCCAGGGGAACACCGGGGAGCTGTTTTTT
cdr3_aa: CASKGGPQGNTGELFF

d_call: NA
clone_size: NA
v_call: TRBV27
j_call: TRBJ2-2
cdr3_nt: TGTGCCAGCAGTTTAAGAGCCAGGGTCACCGGGGAGCTGTTTTTT
cdr3_aa: CASSLRARVTGELFF

d_call: TRBD1
clone_size: NA
v_call: TRBV29-1
j_call: TRBJ2-7
cdr3_nt: TGCAGCGTTGGGGGGACAGGAGCCTACGAGCAGTACTTC
cdr3_aa: CSVGGTGAYEQYF

d_call: NA
clone_size: NA
v_call: TRBV5-1
j_call: TRBJ2-5
cdr3_nt: TGCGCCAGCAGCTTGGGGCCAGGGCCTGAGACCCAGTACTTC
cdr3_aa: CASSLGPGPETQYF

d_call: TRBD2
clone_size: NA
v_call: TRBV6-1
j_call: TRBJ2-1
cdr3_nt: TGTGCCAGCAGTGAAGCGAGGACTAGCGGTGAGCAGTTCTTC
cdr3_aa: CASSEARTSGEQFF

d_call: NA
clone_size: NA
v_call: TRBV4-1
j_call: TRBJ1-2
cdr3_nt: TGCGCCAGCAGCCAAGATCGGGGGGTGGTCTATGGCTACACCTTC
cdr3_aa: CASSQDRGVVYGYTF